This entry describes one TCR beta chain. Primers for the PCR totalled 60 Vbeta and 13 Jbeta. Produced via immunoSEQ multiplex PCR; TCRdb's table is partial and in-frame only. The sample has 150,000 to 200,000 clones. This CDR3 is 15 amino acids long. Germline V gene lookup returns CDR1 MNHEY and CDR2 SVGAGI. With 0 bases removed from V and 3 bases from J, the gap between germline ends came to 11 bases. The data belong to a study of cytomegalovirus exposure and HLA in healthy donors. This sequence was found in a woman in her sixties or seventies in good health and CMV-seronegative. The chain employs TRBV6-5 and TRBJ1-2; D may be TRBD1 (6 bases). Sequenced: PBMCs. The CDR3 bases are TGTGCCAGCAGTTACTCCCAGACAGGACACTATGGCTACACCTTC. As protein: CASSYSQTGHYGYTF.